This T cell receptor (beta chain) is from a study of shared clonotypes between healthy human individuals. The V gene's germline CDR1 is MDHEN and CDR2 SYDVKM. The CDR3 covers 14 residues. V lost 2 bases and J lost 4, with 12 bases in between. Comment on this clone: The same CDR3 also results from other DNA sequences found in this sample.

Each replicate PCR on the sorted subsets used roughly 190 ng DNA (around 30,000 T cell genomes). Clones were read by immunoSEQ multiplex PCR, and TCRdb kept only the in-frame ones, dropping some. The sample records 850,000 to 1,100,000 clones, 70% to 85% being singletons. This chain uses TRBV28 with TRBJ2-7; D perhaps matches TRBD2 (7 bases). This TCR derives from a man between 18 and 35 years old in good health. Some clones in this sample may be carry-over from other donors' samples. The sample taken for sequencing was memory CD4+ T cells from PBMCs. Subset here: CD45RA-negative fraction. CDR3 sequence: CASSLGGGSYEQYF. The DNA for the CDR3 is TGTGCCAGCAGTTTAGGGGGGGGCAGTTACGAGCAGTACTTC.